This TCR beta chain was sequenced for a study of regulatory T cells in long-lasting Graves disease. TCR beta libraries were built with iRepertoire HTBI primers and Arm-PCR of CDR3 regions. Using its own MiXCR run on the multiplex PCR reads, TCRdb lists one record per CDR3 protein. The data contain roughly 560,000 distinct CDR3 sequences, 12% of them seen just once; the ten biggest clones take up over 7%. As for time point: newly diagnosed GD, antithyroid drugs for less than 3 months. Isolated PBMC RNA provided the starting material for the TCR library. At least ten counts were recorded for this clonotype. V shed 5 bases and J 7 bases; nucleotides not matched to a gene: 9. Germline values: CDR1 SNHLY, CDR2 FYNNEI. This CDR3 is built from 16 residues. Another study also made use of these data, one on T cells in Graves' hyperthyroidism and ophthalmopathy.

The source of this sequence is a woman in her thirties with Graves disease. The genes are TRBV2 and TRBJ2-5; 14 bases map to TRBD2. The source was peripheral blood mononuclear cells (PBMCs), collected at new diagnosis, from a patient treated with antithyroid drugs. DNA of the CDR3: TGTGCCAGCAGTCTGACTAGCGGGAGGGCCAGCGTGACCCAGTACTTC. It codes for CASSLTSGRASVTQYF. The full variable domain, in which reference TRBV2 and TRBJ2-5 provide the parts outside the CDR3, is EPEVTQTPSHQVTQMGQEVILRCVPISNHLYFYWYRQILGQKVEFLVSFYNNEISEKSEIFDDQFSVERPDGSNFTLKIRSTKLEDSAMYFCASSLTSGRASVTQYFGPGTRLLVL.